The TCR beta chain under discussion was sequenced for a study of regulatory T cells in long-lasting Graves disease. Relying on iRepertoire HTBI primers and Arm-PCR of CDR3 regions, the team built TCR beta libraries. MiXCR, applied by TCRdb to the multiplex PCR reads, yields one record per CDR3 protein. The sample holds more than 300,000 distinct CDR3 sequences; 20% are singletons and the top ten take 25% to 30%. General study points: Persistent patients shared more public clonotypes (roughly 2,800) than new patients (more than 900). Since the sample size was small, accuracy may have been reduced. Samples came from peripheral blood alone, without thyroid tissue.

Only a few counts were recorded for this clonotype. Its antigen is not known. Time point given: persistent/refractory GD, antithyroid drugs over 5 years with positive TRAb. PBMC RNA was the source of the TCR library. The clonotype was recovered from a female donor with Graves disease. The specimen was peripheral blood mononuclear cells (PBMCs), collected when the disease was refractory, from a patient treated with antithyroid drugs.

Here the CDR3 DNA reads TGTGCCAGCAGTTACAAGGGTAGCACTGAAGCTTTCTTT. Amino acid sequence: CASSYKGSTEAFF. The chain links TRBV6-2 or TRBV6-3 to TRBJ1-1, with D unresolved. Deletions cut 2 bases from V and 4 bases from J, with 8 bases between. The CDR3 is 13 amino acids. In germline, CDR1 is MNHEY, CDR2 SVGEGT.